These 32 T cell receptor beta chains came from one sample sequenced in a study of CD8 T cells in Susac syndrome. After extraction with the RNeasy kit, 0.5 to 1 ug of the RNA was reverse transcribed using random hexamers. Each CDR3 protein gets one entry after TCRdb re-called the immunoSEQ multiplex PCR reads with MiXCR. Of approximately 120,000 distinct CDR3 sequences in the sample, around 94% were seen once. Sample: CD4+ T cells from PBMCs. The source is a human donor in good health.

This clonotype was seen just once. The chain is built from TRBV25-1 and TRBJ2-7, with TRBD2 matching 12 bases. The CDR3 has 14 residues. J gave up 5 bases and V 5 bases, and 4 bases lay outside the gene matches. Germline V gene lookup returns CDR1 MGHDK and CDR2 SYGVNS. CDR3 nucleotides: TGTGCCAGCAGTCTAGCGGGAGGGCCTCACGAGCAGTACTTC. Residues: CASSLAGGPHEQYF.

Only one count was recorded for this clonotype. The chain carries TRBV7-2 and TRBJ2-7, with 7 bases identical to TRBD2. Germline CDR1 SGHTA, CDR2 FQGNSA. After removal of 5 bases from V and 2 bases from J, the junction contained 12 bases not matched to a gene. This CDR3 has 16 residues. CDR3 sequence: CASSPSRAGATYEQYF. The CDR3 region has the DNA TGTGCCAGCAGCCCCTCTCGGGCGGGAGCTACCTACGAGCAGTACTTC.

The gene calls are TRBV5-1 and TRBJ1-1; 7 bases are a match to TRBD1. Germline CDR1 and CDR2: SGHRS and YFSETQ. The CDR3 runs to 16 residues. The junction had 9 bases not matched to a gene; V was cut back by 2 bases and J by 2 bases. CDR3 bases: TGCGCCAGCAGCTTTACCAGGACAGGCCTCAACACTGAAGCTTTCTTT. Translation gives CASSFTRTGLNTEAFF.

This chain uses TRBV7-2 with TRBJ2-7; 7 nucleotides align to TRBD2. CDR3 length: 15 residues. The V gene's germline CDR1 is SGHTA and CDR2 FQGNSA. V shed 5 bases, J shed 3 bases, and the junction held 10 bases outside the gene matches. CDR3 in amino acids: CASSKLAELGYEQYF. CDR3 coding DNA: TGTGCCAGCAGCAAGCTAGCGGAGCTGGGCTACGAGCAGTACTTC.

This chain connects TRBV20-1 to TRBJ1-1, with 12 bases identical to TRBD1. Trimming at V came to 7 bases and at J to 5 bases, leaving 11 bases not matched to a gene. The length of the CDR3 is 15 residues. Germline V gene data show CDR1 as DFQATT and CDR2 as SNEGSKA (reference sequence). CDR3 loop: CSGDRGLLGGTEAFF. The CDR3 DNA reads TGCAGTGGGGACAGGGGGCTTCTGGGGGGGACTGAAGCTTTCTTT.

DNA for the CDR3: TGCGCCAGCAGTCTCCCCCGACTGACTAACACCGGGGAGCTGTTTTTT. This gives the protein CASSLPRLTNTGELFF. The V and J genes are TRBV23-1 and TRBJ2-2, with D hard to call. TRBV23-1 counts as an open reading frame of uncertain function. Trimming cost V 4 bases and J 2 bases, with 14 bases left between them. The length of the CDR3 is 16 residues.

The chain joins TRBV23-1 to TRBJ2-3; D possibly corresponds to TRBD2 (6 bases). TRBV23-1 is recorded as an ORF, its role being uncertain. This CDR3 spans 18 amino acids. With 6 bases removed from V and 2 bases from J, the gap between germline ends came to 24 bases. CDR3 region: CASSLGRRGGYVTDTQYF. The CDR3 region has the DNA TGCGCCAGCAGCCTAGGGCGCCGGGGAGGATATGTCACAGATACGCAGTATTTT.

CDR3: CASNKMGAGANVLTF. Here the CDR3 DNA reads TGTGCCAGCAACAAAATGGGGGCTGGGGCCAACGTCCTGACTTTC. The rearrangement joins TRBV11-2 to TRBJ2-6; D is perhaps TRBD1 or TRBD2 (5 bases each). CDR3 length: 15 amino acids. CDR1 is SGHAT and CDR2 is FQNNGV in the germline V gene. The V end lost 7 bases, the J end lost 2 bases, and 12 bases lay between the germline ends.

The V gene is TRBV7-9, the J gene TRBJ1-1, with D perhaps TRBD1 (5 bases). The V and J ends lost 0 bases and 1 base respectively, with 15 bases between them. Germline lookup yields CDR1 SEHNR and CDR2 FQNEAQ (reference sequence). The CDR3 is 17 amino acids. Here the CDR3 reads CASSLAGQGWENTEAFF. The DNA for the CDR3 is TGTGCCAGCAGCTTAGCTGGGCAGGGTTGGGAGAACACTGAAGCTTTCTTT.

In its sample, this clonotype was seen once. CDR3: CASSLGTSSYNEQFF. CDR3 nucleotide sequence: TGTGCCAGCAGCCTCGGGACTAGCTCCTACAATGAGCAGTTCTTC. J is TRBJ2-1 and V is TRBV9; TRBD2 matches 8 bases. Trimming cost V 4 bases and J 0 bases; bases outside gene matches: 3. CDR3 length equals 15 residues. The germline V gene has CDR1 SGDLS and CDR2 YYNGEE.

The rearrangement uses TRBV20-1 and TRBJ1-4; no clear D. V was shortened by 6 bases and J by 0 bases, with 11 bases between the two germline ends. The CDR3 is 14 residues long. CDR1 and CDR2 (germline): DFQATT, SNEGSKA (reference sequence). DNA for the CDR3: TGCAGTGCCTCCGACGGTCCAACTAATGAAAAACTGTTTTTT. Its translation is CSASDGPTNEKLFF.

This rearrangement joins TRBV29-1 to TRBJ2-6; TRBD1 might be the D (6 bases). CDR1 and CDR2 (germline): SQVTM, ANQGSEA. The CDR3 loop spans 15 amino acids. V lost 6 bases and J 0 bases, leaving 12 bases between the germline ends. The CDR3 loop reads CSVGALLSGANVLTF. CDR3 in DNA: TGCAGCGTGGGGGCACTCCTCTCTGGGGCCAACGTCCTGACTTTC. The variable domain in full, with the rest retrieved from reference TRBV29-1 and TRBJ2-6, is SAVISQKPSRDICQRGTSLTIQCQVDSQVTMMFWYRQQPGQSLTLIATANQGSEATYESGFVIDKFPISRPNLTFSTLTVSNMSPEDSSIYLCSVGALLSGANVLTFGAGSRLTVL.

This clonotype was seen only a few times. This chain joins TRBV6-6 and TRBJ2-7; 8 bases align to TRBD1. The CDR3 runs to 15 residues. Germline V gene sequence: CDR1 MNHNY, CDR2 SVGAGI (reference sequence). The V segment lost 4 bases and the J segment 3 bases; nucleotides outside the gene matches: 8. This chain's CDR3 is CASSSGQGLSYEQYF. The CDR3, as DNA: TGTGCCAGCAGTTCAGGACAGGGTCTGAGCTACGAGCAGTACTTC.

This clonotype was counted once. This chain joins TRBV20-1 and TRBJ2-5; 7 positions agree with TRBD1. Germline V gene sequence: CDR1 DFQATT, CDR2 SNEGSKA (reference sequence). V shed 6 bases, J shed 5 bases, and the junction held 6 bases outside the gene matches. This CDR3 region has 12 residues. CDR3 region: CSATDRAETQYF. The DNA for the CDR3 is TGCAGTGCCACCGACAGGGCCGAGACCCAGTACTTC.

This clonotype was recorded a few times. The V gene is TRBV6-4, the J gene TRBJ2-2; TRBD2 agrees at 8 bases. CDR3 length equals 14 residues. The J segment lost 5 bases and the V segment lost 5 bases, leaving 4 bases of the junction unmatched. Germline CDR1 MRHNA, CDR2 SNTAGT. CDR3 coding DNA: TGTGCCAGCAGTTTAGCGGGACGGACCGGGGAGCTGTTTTTT. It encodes CASSLAGRTGELFF.

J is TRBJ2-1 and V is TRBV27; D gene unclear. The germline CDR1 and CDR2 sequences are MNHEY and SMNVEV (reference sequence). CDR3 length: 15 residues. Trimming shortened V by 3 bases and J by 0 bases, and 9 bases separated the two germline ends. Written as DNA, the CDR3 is TGTGCCAGCAGTTTGAGGCGGAACTCCTACAATGAGCAGTTCTTC. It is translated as CASSLRRNSYNEQFF.

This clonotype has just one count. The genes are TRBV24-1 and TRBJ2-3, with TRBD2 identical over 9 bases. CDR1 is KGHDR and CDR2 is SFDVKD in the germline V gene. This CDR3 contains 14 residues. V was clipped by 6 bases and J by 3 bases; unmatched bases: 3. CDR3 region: CATSSSGSTDTQYF. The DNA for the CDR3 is TGTGCCACCAGTAGTAGCGGGAGTACAGATACGCAGTATTTT.

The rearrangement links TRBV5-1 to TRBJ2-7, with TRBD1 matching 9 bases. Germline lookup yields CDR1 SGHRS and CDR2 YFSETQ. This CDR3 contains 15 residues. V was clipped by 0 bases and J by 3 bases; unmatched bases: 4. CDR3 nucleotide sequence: TGCGCCAGCAGCTTGGGGACAGGGGCGTTCTACGAGCAGTACTTC. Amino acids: CASSLGTGAFYEQYF.

CDR3 residues: CASSRLAGQADTQYF. CDR3 in DNA: TGTGCCAGCAGTAGACTAGCGGGGCAGGCAGATACGCAGTATTTT. The chain uses TRBV27 and TRBJ2-3; 11 nucleotides line up with TRBD2. This CDR3 contains 15 residues. V shed 5 bases and J 4 bases; nucleotides not matched to a gene: 5. Germline CDR1 reads MNHEY; CDR2 reads SMNVEV (reference sequence).

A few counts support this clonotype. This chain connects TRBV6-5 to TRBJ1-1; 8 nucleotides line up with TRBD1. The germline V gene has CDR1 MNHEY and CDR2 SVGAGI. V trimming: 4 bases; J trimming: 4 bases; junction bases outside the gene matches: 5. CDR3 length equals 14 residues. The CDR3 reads CASSSRGQGTEAFF. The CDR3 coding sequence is TGTGCCAGCAGTTCCAGGGGGCAGGGCACTGAAGCTTTCTTT.

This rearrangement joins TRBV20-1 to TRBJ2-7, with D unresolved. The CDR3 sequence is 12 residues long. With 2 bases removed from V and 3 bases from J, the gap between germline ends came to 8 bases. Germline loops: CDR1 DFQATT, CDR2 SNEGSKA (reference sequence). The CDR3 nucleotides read TGCAGTGCTAGATCGGAGAGCTACGAGCAGTACTTC. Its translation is CSARSESYEQYF.

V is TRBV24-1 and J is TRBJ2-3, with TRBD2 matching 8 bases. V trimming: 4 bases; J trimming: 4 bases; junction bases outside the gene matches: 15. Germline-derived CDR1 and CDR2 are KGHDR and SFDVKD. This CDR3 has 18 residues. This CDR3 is CATSEGSGAGDESDTQYF. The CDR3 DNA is TGTGCCACCAGTGAGGGTTCCGGAGCGGGAGATGAATCAGATACGCAGTATTTT.

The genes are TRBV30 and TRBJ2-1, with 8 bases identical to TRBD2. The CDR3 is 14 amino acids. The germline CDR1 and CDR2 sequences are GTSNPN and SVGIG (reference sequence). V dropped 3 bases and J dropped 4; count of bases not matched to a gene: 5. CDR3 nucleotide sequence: TGTGCCTGGAGCGGGGAGCGGGAGTACAATGAGCAGTTCTTC. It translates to CAWSGEREYNEQFF.

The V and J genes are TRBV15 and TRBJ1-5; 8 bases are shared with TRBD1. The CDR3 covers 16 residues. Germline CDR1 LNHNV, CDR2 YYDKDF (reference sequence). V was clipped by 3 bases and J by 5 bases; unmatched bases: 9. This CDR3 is CATSRRTGGSDQPQHF. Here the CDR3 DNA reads TGTGCCACCAGCAGGCGAACAGGGGGTTCGGATCAGCCCCAGCATTTT.

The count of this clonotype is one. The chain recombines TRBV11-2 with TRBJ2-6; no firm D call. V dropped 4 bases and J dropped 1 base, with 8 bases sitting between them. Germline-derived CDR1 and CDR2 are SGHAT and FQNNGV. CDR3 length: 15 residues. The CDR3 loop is CASSSLTSGANVLTF. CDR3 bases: TGTGCCAGCAGCTCCCTTACTTCTGGGGCCAACGTCCTGACTTTC.

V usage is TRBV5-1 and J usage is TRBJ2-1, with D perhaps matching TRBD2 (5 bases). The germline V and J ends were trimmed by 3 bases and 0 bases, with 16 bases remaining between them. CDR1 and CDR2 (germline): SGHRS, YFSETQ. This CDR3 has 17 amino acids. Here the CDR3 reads CASSSEGRESSYNEQFF. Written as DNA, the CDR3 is TGCGCCAGCAGCTCCGAGGGTAGGGAAAGCTCCTACAATGAGCAGTTCTTC. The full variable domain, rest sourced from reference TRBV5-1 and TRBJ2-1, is KAGVTQTPRYLIKTRGQQVTLSCSPISGHRSVSWYQQTPGQGLQFLFEYFSETQRNKGNFPGRFSGRQFSNSRSEMNVSTLELGDSALYLCASSSEGRESSYNEQFFGPGTRLTVL.

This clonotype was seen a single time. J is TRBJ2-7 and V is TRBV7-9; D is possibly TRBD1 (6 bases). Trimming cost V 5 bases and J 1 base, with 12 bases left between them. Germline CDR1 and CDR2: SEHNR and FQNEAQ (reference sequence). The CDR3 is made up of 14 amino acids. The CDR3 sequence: CASSSSGQSYEQYF. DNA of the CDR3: TGTGCCAGCAGCAGCTCCGGACAGTCCTACGAGCAGTACTTC.

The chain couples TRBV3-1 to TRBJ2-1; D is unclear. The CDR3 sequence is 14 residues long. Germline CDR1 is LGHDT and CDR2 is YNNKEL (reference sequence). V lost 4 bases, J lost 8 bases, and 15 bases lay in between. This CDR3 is CASSPRTWVDEQFF. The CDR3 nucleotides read TGTGCCAGCAGCCCCCGCACATGGGTTGATGAGCAGTTCTTC.

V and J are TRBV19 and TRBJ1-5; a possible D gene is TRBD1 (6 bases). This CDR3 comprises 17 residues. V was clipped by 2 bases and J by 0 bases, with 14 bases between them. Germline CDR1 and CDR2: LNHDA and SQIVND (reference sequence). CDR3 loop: CASSISQGPYSNQPQHF. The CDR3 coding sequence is TGTGCCAGTAGTATATCCCAGGGGCCATATAGCAATCAGCCCCAGCATTTT.

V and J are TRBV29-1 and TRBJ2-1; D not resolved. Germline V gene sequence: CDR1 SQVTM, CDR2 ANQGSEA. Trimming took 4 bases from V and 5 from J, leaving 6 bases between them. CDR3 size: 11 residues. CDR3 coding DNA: TGCAGCGTTGGGTTTGACAATGAGCAGTTCTTC. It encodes CSVGFDNEQFF.

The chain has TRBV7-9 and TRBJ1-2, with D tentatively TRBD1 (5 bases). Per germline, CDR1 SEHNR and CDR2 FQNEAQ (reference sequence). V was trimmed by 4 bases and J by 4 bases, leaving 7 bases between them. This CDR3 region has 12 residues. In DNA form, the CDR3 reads TGTGCCAGCAGCTGGACAAGCTATGGCTACACCTTC. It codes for CASSWTSYGYTF.

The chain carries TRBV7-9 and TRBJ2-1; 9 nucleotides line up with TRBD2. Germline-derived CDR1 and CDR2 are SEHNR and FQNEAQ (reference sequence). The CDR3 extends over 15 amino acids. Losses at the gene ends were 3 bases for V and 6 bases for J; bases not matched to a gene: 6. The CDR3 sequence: CASSLGSGSVNEQFF. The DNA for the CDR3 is TGTGCCAGCAGCTTGGGTAGCGGGAGTGTCAATGAGCAGTTCTTC. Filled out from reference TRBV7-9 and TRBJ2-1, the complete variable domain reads DTGVSQNPRHKITKRGQNVTFRCDPISEHNRLYWYRQTLGQGPEFLTYFQNEAQLEKSRLLSDRFSAERPKGSFSTLEIQRTEQGDSAMYLCASSLGSGSVNEQFFGPGTRLTVL.